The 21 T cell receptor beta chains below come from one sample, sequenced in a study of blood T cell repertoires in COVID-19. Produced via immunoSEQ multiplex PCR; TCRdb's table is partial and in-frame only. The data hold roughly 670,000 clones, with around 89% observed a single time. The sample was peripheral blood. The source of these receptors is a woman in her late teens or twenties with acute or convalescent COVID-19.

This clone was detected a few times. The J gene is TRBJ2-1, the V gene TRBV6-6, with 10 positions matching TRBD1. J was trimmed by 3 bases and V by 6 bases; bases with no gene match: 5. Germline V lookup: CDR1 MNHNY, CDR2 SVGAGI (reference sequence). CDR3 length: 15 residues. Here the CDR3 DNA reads TGTGCCAGCAGCTCCGGGACAGGGGACTACAATGAGCAGTTCTTC. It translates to CASSSGTGDYNEQFF.

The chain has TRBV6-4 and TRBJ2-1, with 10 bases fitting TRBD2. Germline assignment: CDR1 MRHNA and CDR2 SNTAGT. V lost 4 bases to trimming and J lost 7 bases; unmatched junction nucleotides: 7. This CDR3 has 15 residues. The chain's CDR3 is CASSAYSGGANEQFF. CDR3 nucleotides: TGTGCCAGCAGTGCCTACAGCGGGGGGGCAAATGAGCAGTTCTTC.

The CDR3 spells CASSTDRVVYEQYF. CDR3 DNA sequence: TGTGCCAGCAGTACAGACAGGGTAGTGTACGAGCAGTACTTC. The chain carries TRBV2 and TRBJ2-7; TRBD1 aligns across 7 bases. CDR3 length: 14 residues. J was trimmed by 4 bases and V by 5 bases; bases with no gene match: 8. Germline V gene data show CDR1 as SNHLY and CDR2 as FYNNEI.

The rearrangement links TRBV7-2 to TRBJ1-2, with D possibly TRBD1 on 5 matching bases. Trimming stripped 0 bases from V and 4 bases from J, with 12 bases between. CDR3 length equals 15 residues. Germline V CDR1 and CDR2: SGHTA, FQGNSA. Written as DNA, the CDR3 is TGTGCCAGCAGCTTAGCGCTGGGGGGAAGCTATGGCTACACCTTC. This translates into CASSLALGGSYGYTF.

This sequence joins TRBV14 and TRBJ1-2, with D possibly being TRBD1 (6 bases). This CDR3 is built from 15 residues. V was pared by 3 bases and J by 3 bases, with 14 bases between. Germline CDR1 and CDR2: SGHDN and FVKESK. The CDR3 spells CASSHREQGYYGYTF. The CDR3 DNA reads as TGTGCCAGCAGCCATAGAGAACAGGGATACTATGGCTACACCTTC. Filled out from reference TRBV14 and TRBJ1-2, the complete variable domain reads EAGVTQFPSHSVIEKGQTVTLRCDPISGHDNLYWYRRVMGKEIKFLLHFVKESKQDESGMPNNRFLAERTGGTYSTLKVQPAELEDSGVYFCASSHREQGYYGYTFGSGTRLTVV.

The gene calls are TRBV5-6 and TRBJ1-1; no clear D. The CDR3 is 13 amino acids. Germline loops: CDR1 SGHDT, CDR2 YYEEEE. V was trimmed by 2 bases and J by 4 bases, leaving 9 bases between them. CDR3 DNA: TGTGCCAGCAGCTTAGGAGGGCCCACTGAAGCTTTCTTT. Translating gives CASSLGGPTEAFF. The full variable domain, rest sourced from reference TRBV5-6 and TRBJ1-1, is DAGVTQSPTHLIKTRGQQVTLRCSPKSGHDTVSWYQQALGQGPQFIFQYYEEEERQRGNFPDRFSGHQFPNYSSELNVNALLLGDSALYLCASSLGGPTEAFFGQGTRLTVV.

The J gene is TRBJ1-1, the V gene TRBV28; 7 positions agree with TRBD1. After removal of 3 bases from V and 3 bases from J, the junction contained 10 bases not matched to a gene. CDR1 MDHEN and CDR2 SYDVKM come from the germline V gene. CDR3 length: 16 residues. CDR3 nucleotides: TGTGCCAGCAGTTTTGGTGGTGTAGGGGGCTACACTGAAGCTTTCTTT. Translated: CASSFGGVGGYTEAFF.

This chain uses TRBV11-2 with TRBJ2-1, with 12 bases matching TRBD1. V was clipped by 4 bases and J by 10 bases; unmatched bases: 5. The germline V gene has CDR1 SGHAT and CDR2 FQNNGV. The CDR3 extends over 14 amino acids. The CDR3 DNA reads TGTGCCAGCAGCTGGGGACAGGGGGCAGACGAGCAGTTCTTC. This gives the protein CASSWGQGADEQFF.

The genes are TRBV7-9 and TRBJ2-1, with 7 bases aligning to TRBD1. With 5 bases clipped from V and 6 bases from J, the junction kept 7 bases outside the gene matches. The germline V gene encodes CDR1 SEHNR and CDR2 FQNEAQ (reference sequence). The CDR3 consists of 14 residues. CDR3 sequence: CASSRTGPANEQFF. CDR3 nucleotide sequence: TGTGCCAGCAGCAGGACAGGCCCCGCCAATGAGCAGTTCTTC.

CDR3 amino acids: CASSLLAPQPQHF. DNA for the CDR3: TGTGCCAGCAGTTTATTGGCTCCGCAGCCCCAGCATTTT. The chain combines TRBV12-3 or TRBV12-4 with TRBJ1-5; D is undetermined. Trimming pared 2 bases from V and 7 bases from J, leaving 9 bases between. This CDR3 contains 13 residues.

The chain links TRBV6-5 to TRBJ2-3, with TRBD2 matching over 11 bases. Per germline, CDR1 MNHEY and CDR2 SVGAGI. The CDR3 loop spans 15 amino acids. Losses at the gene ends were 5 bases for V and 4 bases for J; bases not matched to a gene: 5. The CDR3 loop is CASSPTSGGSDTQYF. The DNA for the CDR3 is TGTGCCAGCAGTCCTACTAGCGGGGGATCAGATACGCAGTATTTT.

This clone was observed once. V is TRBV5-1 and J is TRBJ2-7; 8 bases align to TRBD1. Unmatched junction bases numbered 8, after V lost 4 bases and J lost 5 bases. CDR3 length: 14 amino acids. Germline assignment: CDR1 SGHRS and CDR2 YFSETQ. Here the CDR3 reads CASSDPRGLDEQYF. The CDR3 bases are TGCGCCAGCAGCGACCCCAGGGGGCTGGACGAGCAGTACTTC. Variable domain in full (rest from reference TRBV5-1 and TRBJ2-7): KAGVTQTPRYLIKTRGQQVTLSCSPISGHRSVSWYQQTPGQGLQFLFEYFSETQRNKGNFPGRFSGRQFSNSRSEMNVSTLELGDSALYLCASSDPRGLDEQYFGPGTRLTVT.

DNA for the CDR3: TGTGTAGGGGGCAATCAGCCCCAGCATTTT. Protein: CVGGNQPQHF. This chain connects TRBV11-2 to TRBJ1-5, with a weak D call TRBD1 (5 bases). The germline gives CDR1 SGHAT, CDR2 FQNNGV. The CDR3 is 10 residues long.

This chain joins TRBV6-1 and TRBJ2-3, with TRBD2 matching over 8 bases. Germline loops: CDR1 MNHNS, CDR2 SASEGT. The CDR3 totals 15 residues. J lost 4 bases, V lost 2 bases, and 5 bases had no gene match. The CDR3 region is CASSERGGEADTQYF. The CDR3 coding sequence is TGTGCCAGCAGTGAACGGGGGGGGGAGGCAGATACGCAGTATTTT.

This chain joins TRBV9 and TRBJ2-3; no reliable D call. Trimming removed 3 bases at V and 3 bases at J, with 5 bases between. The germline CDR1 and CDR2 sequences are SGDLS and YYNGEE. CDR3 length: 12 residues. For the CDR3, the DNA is TGTGCCAGCAGCGCCCTGACAGATACGCAGTATTTT. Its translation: CASSALTDTQYF.

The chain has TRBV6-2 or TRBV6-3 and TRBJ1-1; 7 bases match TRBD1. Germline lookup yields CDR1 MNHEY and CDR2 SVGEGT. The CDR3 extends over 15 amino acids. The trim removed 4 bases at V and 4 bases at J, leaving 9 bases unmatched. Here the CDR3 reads CASSLPRQGGTEAFF. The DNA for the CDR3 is TGTGCCAGCAGTTTGCCCCGACAGGGAGGCACTGAAGCTTTCTTT.

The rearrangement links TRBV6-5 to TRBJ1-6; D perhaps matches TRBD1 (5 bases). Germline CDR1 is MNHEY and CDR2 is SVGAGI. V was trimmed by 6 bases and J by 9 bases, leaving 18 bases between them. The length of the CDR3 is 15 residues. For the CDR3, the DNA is TGTGCCAGCAGACAGAATTCAGGGTTAGGTTCACCCCTCCACTTT. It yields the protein CASRQNSGLGSPLHF.

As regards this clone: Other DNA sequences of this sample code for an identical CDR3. CDR3 DNA sequence: TGTGCCAGCAGTGGGACAGGATCTGGAAACACCATATATTTT. This gives the protein CASSGTGSGNTIYF. This chain links TRBV2 with TRBJ1-3, with 7 nucleotides matching TRBD1. The J segment lost 1 base and the V segment lost 4 bases, leaving 1 base of the junction unmatched. The germline V gene encodes CDR1 SNHLY and CDR2 FYNNEI. This CDR3 contains 14 residues.

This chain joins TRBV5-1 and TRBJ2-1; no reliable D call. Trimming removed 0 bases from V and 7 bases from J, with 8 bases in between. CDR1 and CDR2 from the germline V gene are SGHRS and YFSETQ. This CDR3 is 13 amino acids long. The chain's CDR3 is CASSLAPRNEQFF. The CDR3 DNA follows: TGCGCCAGCAGCTTGGCGCCACGGAATGAGCAGTTCTTC.

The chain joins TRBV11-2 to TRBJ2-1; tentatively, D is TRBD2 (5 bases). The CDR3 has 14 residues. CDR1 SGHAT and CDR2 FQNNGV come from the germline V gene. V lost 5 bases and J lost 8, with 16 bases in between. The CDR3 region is CASSPRERRDEQFF. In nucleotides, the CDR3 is TGTGCCAGCAGCCCCCGGGAAAGAAGGGATGAGCAGTTCTTC.

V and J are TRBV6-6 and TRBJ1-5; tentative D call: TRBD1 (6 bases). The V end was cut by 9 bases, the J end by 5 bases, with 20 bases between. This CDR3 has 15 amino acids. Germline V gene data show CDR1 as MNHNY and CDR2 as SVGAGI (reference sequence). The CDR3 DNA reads TGTGCCAGTCGTGATCTGATACAGGGTTATCAGCCCCAGCATTTT. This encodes CASRDLIQGYQPQHF.